The next 27 T cell receptor beta chains were all read from a single sample in a study of blood T cell repertoires in COVID-19. Using immunoSEQ multiplex PCR, the repertoire was profiled, and TCRdb retains in-frame clones only, with some absent. The sample carries roughly 220,000 clones, about nine tenths recorded once. Sequenced: peripheral blood. These receptors were obtained from a man under 40 who had recovered from COVID-19.

The chain carries TRBV27 and TRBJ1-1, with TRBD1 matching 10 bases. V shed 5 bases and J 7 bases; nucleotides not matched to a gene: 10. The CDR3 has 15 residues. Per germline, CDR1 MNHEY and CDR2 SMNVEV (reference sequence). CDR3 nucleotide sequence: TGTGCCAGCAGTCCGCACGACAGGGGGCGCGATGAAGCTTTCTTT. It translates to CASSPHDRGRDEAFF.

This chain uses TRBV3-1 (or the pseudogene TRBV3-2) with TRBJ1-4, with D perhaps matching TRBD1 (6 bases). The CDR3 runs 14 residues. Deletions cut 1 base from V and 4 bases from J, with 7 bases between. The germline V gene encodes CDR1 LGHDT and CDR2 YNNKEL (reference sequence). The CDR3 DNA reads TGTGCCAGCAGCCAAGGGACAGTTAATGAAAAACTGTTTTTT. This sequence encodes CASSQGTVNEKLFF.

The chain employs TRBV7-2 and TRBJ2-5, with TRBD2 matching over 9 bases. In germline, CDR1 is SGHTA, CDR2 FQGNSA. V was clipped by 3 bases and J by 10 bases; unmatched bases: 6. The CDR3 is 13 amino acids. CDR3 in amino acids: CASSLGREGDQYF. The CDR3 coding sequence is TGTGCCAGCAGCTTGGGGCGGGAGGGGGACCAGTACTTC.

The chain combines TRBV5-1 with TRBJ1-3; TRBD1 matches at 8 bases. J lost 2 bases, V lost 0 bases, and 7 bases had no gene match. Germline values: CDR1 SGHRS, CDR2 YFSETQ. The CDR3 contains 17 residues. The CDR3 DNA reads TGCGCCAGCAGCTTGGAAGGTTGGACAGGGCCTGGAAACACCATATATTTT. This encodes CASSLEGWTGPGNTIYF. The full variable domain, completed using reference TRBV5-1 and TRBJ1-3, is KAGVTQTPRYLIKTRGQQVTLSCSPISGHRSVSWYQQTPGQGLQFLFEYFSETQRNKGNFPGRFSGRQFSNSRSEMNVSTLELGDSALYLCASSLEGWTGPGNTIYFGEGSWLTVV.

The chain links TRBV7-9 to TRBJ2-1, with 7 nucleotides matching TRBD1. The germline V gene has CDR1 SEHNR and CDR2 FQNEAQ (reference sequence). This CDR3 is built from 15 residues. Trimming took 5 bases from V and 6 from J; bases not matched to a gene: 10. CDR3 protein: CASSRPGQIFNEQFF. The CDR3 bases are TGTGCCAGCAGCCGCCCGGGACAGATATTCAATGAGCAGTTCTTC.

This clone was counted between two and nine times. V is TRBV6-1 and J is TRBJ1-2, with D possibly being TRBD1 (6 bases). Germline V CDR1 and CDR2: MNHNS, SASEGT. The V and J ends lost 2 bases and 0 bases respectively, with 10 bases between them. The CDR3 spans 15 residues. Here the CDR3 reads CASSELWTANYGYTF. The CDR3 nucleotides are TGTGCCAGCAGTGAACTTTGGACAGCTAACTATGGCTACACCTTC.

This clone was detected only a few times. The chain uses TRBV18 and TRBJ2-1; TRBD2 might be the D (6 bases). This CDR3 has 13 residues. CDR1 and CDR2 from the germline V gene are KGHSH and LQKENI. V dropped 2 bases and J dropped 10 bases, with 12 bases sitting between them. The CDR3: CASSPWRGREQFF. The DNA for the CDR3 is TGTGCCAGCTCACCATGGCGGGGTAGGGAGCAGTTCTTC.

This chain links TRBV7-8 with TRBJ2-7; 10 nucleotides line up with TRBD1. There are 15 residues in the CDR3. Germline loops: CDR1 SGHVS, CDR2 FQNEAQ. The J segment lost 1 base and the V segment lost 10 bases, leaving 10 bases of the junction unmatched. CDR3 bases: TGTGCCACCTGGGAACCGGGACAGGGGTCCTACGAGCAGTACTTC. Protein sequence: CATWEPGQGSYEQYF.

The gene calls are TRBV12-5 and TRBJ1-5; D possibly corresponds to TRBD1 (5 bases). The CDR3 totals 17 residues. The V gene's germline CDR1 is LGHNT and CDR2 FRNRAP. Deletions cut 0 bases from V and 4 bases from J, with 16 bases between. CDR3 sequence: CASGLVFRVGRNQPQHF. The CDR3 DNA reads as TGTGCTAGTGGTTTGGTATTCAGGGTAGGGCGGAATCAGCCCCAGCATTTT.

The V call is TRBV27, the J call TRBJ2-7; perhaps TRBD1 as D (6 bases). This CDR3 contains 16 residues. In germline, CDR1 is MNHEY, CDR2 SMNVEV (reference sequence). V lost 3 bases, J lost 3 bases, and 18 bases lay in between. As DNA, the CDR3 is TGTGCCAGCAGTTTGTCAGGACAGAGAAATTTCTACGAGCAGTACTTC. Its protein is CASSLSGQRNFYEQYF.

The chain joins TRBV19 to TRBJ2-7, with 7 bases identical to TRBD1. Germline lookup yields CDR1 LNHDA and CDR2 SQIVND (reference sequence). The ends lost 3 bases at V and 4 bases at J; junction bases unmatched: 9. The CDR3 is 15 residues long. The CDR3 spells CASSIPGQVKYEQYF. The CDR3 DNA reads TGTGCCAGTAGTATTCCCGGACAGGTTAAGTACGAGCAGTACTTC.

This CDR3 is CAINRQGGFGANVLTF. DNA of the CDR3: TGTGCCATCAACCGACAGGGGGGCTTTGGGGCCAACGTCCTGACTTTC. J is TRBJ2-6 and V is TRBV10-3, with TRBD1 matching over 9 bases. This CDR3 region has 16 residues. Germline CDR1 is ENHRY and CDR2 is SYGVKD. Trimming took 7 bases from V and 3 from J; bases not matched to a gene: 7.

The chain links TRBV7-2 to TRBJ1-6; possibly TRBD1 for D (5 bases). V was cut by 2 bases and J by 16 bases, with 15 bases left in between. From germline, CDR1 is SGHTA and CDR2 FQGNSA. The CDR3 is made up of 13 amino acids. CDR3 DNA sequence: TGTGCCAGCAGCTTACATATCTCCGCAGGGCTCCACTTT. Protein: CASSLHISAGLHF.

Concerning this clone: This sample also contains other DNA sequences that code for the same CDR3. The chain employs TRBV7-9 and TRBJ1-3, with D unresolved. CDR1 SEHNR and CDR2 FQNEAQ come from the germline V gene (reference sequence). The CDR3 has 13 amino acids. The V and J ends lost 5 bases and 1 base respectively, with 6 bases between them. The DNA of the CDR3 is TGTGCCAGCAGCCTCGTGTCTGGAAACACCATATATTTT. It codes for CASSLVSGNTIYF.

The CDR3 DNA sequence: TGTGCCAGCAGCTTGGACAGGGCGGACACTGAAGCTTTCTTT. This translates into CASSLDRADTEAFF. The chain combines TRBV5-4 with TRBJ1-1, with D possibly TRBD1 on 6 matching bases. CDR3 size: 14 residues. Germline-derived CDR1 and CDR2 are SGHNT and YYREEE (reference sequence). V was clipped by 0 bases and J by 3 bases, with 9 bases between them.

The CDR3 nucleotides are TGTGCCAGCAGTCCAGCGGGGGGGGTCGGCAGTATCTATGGCTACACCTTC. It translates to CASSPAGGVGSIYGYTF. The chain is built from TRBV7-2 and TRBJ1-2, with D possibly matching TRBD1 (5 bases). This CDR3 is 17 amino acids long. V was trimmed by 6 bases and J by 4 bases, leaving 24 bases between them. In germline, CDR1 is SGHTA, CDR2 FQGNSA.

This rearrangement joins TRBV10-2 to TRBJ2-7; D is uncertain. Per the germline V gene, CDR1 is WSHSY and CDR2 is SAAADI. This CDR3 is built from 17 residues. Between the trimmed V and J ends, which lost 1 base and 0 bases, there was a span of 16 bases. The CDR3 nucleotides are TGCGCCAGCAGTGAGTACGGTTCGGCAGGCCTCTCCTACGAGCAGTACTTC. This translates into CASSEYGSAGLSYEQYF.

The V call is TRBV6-1, the J call TRBJ2-2; TRBD1 is a possible D gene (8 bases). Trimming pared 0 bases from V and 2 bases from J, leaving 13 bases between. The CDR3 has 17 residues. Looked up from germline, CDR1 is MNHNS and CDR2 is SASEGT. The CDR3 coding sequence is TGTGCCAGCAGTGAAGCGCGGGGGACAGGTAACACCGGGGAGCTGTTTTTT. Residues: CASSEARGTGNTGELFF.

This sequence joins TRBV7-8 and TRBJ1-4; 7 positions match TRBD1. CDR3 length: 15 amino acids. Germline V CDR1 and CDR2: SGHVS, FQNEAQ. V lost 3 bases and J lost 7; bases outside the gene matches: 8. Written as DNA, the CDR3 is TGTGCCAGCAGCTTTTCGACAGGGATCCCTGAAAAACTGTTTTTT. Protein product: CASSFSTGIPEKLFF.

This chain uses TRBV10-3 with TRBJ1-1; D possibly corresponds to TRBD1 (6 bases). Trimming left V 2 bases short and J 3 bases short, with 13 bases between. In germline, CDR1 is ENHRY, CDR2 SYGVKD. This CDR3 is 15 amino acids long. CDR3 loop: CAISEIPDSDTEAFF. The CDR3 DNA is TGTGCCATCAGTGAGATACCGGACAGCGACACTGAAGCTTTCTTT.

The chain recombines TRBV11-2 with TRBJ2-7; D ambiguous. CDR1 SGHAT and CDR2 FQNNGV come from the germline V gene. Trimming stripped 4 bases from V and 2 bases from J, with 3 bases between. The CDR3 loop spans 11 amino acids. CDR3 nucleotide sequence: TGTGCCAGCAGCTCAGCCTACGAGCAGTACTTC. Protein sequence: CASSSAYEQYF.

J is TRBJ2-1 and V is TRBV10-2; TRBD2 matches 9 bases. CDR1 is WSHSY and CDR2 is SAAADI in the germline V gene. V lost 7 bases, J lost 8 bases, and 12 bases stayed unmatched. This CDR3 has 15 amino acids. The CDR3 sequence: CASMMRGGVWYEQFF. Written as DNA, the CDR3 is TGCGCCAGCATGATGCGGGGGGGAGTTTGGTATGAGCAGTTCTTC.

This rearrangement joins TRBV2 to TRBJ1-2; D possibly corresponds to TRBD1 (6 bases). CDR3 length: 13 residues. The germline V gene has CDR1 SNHLY and CDR2 FYNNEI. V lost 7 bases and J lost 7, with 16 bases in between. The CDR3 DNA reads as TGTGCCAGCACCTACGGGACAATCTTTGGCTACACCTTC. As protein: CASTYGTIFGYTF.

This sequence joins TRBV19 and TRBJ2-1, with 7 bases identical to TRBD2. The CDR3 runs 15 residues. Germline V lookup: CDR1 LNHDA, CDR2 SQIVND (reference sequence). V shed 3 bases and J 2 bases; nucleotides not matched to a gene: 4. In nucleotides, the CDR3 is TGTGCCAGTAGTATGGGGGGGAGCCCCTACAATGAGCAGTTCTTC. Its translation is CASSMGGSPYNEQFF.

The chain uses TRBV28 and TRBJ1-1; 7 bases align to TRBD1. CDR3 length: 14 residues. Germline V gene sequence: CDR1 MDHEN, CDR2 SYDVKM. After removal of 5 bases from V and 1 base from J, the junction contained 4 bases not matched to a gene. For the CDR3, the DNA is TGTGCCAGCAGTCAGACAGGGTGGAACACTGAAGCTTTCTTT. Its protein is CASSQTGWNTEAFF.

The chain uses TRBV11-3 and TRBJ2-1, with 8 bases matching TRBD2. This CDR3 spans 15 amino acids. V lost 5 bases and J lost 7; bases outside the gene matches: 10. Germline V lookup: CDR1 SGHNT, CDR2 YENEEA. The CDR3 reads CASSPGTSAGNEQFF. CDR3 DNA: TGTGCCAGCAGCCCAGGGACTAGTGCGGGGAATGAGCAGTTCTTC.

The J gene is TRBJ2-7, the V gene TRBV7-8; D call uncertain. Germline lookup yields CDR1 SGHVS and CDR2 FQNEAQ. The CDR3 is made up of 14 amino acids. The V and J ends lost 5 bases and 3 bases respectively, with 14 bases between them. In nucleotides, the CDR3 is TGTGCCAGCAGCCAACAGCCCCGGCTCTACGAGCAGTACTTC. Translated: CASSQQPRLYEQYF.